The 8 T cell receptor beta chains presented below share a single source sample, sequenced in a study of blood T cell repertoires in COVID-19 (TCRdb year 2020). Receptor amplification or capture employed the immunoSEQ multiplex PCR assay. As stored in TCRdb, this immuneACCESS dataset retains in-frame rearrangements with V and J assigned. A fraction of the clones does not appear; measured against another copy, unresolved V genes explain less than half of the discrepancy, and the remainder lacks a known reason. The sample records 45,000 to 55,000 clones, less than 90% of which are singletons. The ten largest clones represent roughly 5% of the sample. Sequenced material: peripheral blood. The source of these receptors is a human donor in a cohort sampled during active COVID-19.

The rearrangement joins TRBV11-2 to TRBJ2-1; D may be TRBD2 (5 bases). Trimming pared 5 bases from V and 7 bases from J, leaving 12 bases between. Looked up from germline, CDR1 is SGHAT and CDR2 is FQNNGV. The CDR3 consists of 13 residues. The CDR3, as DNA: TGTGCCAGCAGCCTCGGTGGGGAGAATGAGCAGTTCTTC. Translating it yields CASSLGGENEQFF.

The chain joins TRBV2 to TRBJ1-2; no clear D. Germline values: CDR1 SNHLY, CDR2 FYNNEI. Trimming cost V 3 bases and J 5 bases, with 19 bases left between them. This CDR3 is 16 amino acids long. The CDR3 spells CASSDLAVGRDYGYTF. CDR3 nucleotides: TGTGCCAGCAGTGACTTAGCGGTTGGCAGAGATTATGGCTACACCTTC.

The V gene is TRBV27, the J gene TRBJ2-3; the match to TRBD1 covers 8 bases. From germline, CDR1 is MNHEY and CDR2 SMNVEV (reference sequence). With V trimmed by 4 bases and J by 3 bases, 6 bases remained unmatched. The CDR3 has 15 residues. The CDR3 protein is CASSSRQGRTDTQYF. CDR3 in DNA: TGTGCCAGCAGTTCAAGACAGGGGAGAACAGATACGCAGTATTTT.

The chain joins TRBV4-3 to TRBJ2-2; 7 bases fit TRBD2. Trimming cost V 1 base and J 7 bases; bases outside gene matches: 9. This CDR3 has 16 amino acids. CDR1 is LGHNA, CDR2 YSLEER, per germline. CDR3 in DNA: TGCGCCAGCAGCCAAGTGGCGGGGGTTGGGAGCGGGGAGCTGTTTTTT. Translation gives CASSQVAGVGSGELFF.

The chain combines TRBV11-1 with TRBJ2-1; the match to TRBD1 covers 8 bases. This CDR3 region has 15 residues. Germline V gives CDR1 SGHAT, CDR2 FQDESV (reference sequence). V lost 6 bases, J lost 10 bases, and 14 bases stayed unmatched. CDR3 nucleotide sequence: TGTGCCAGCAGTTTAACTCCCGGACAGGGTGACGAGCAGTTCTTC. Its translation is CASSLTPGQGDEQFF.

The chain uses TRBV30 and TRBJ2-7; TRBD1 might be the D (6 bases). The V end lost 3 bases, the J end lost 3 bases, and 12 bases lay between the germline ends. The CDR3 runs to 13 residues. CDR1 and CDR2 from the germline V gene are GTSNPN and SVGIG (reference sequence). The CDR3 DNA is TGTGCCTGGAGCGCACAGGGATACTACGAGCAGTACTTC. Translation gives CAWSAQGYYEQYF.

This chain links TRBV28 with TRBJ1-5, with TRBD1 identical over 8 bases. Germline CDR1 and CDR2: MDHEN and SYDVKM. V dropped 6 bases and J dropped 0; count of bases not matched to a gene: 10. This CDR3 contains 17 residues. This CDR3 is CASRDRDRAYSNQPQHF. The DNA of the CDR3 is TGTGCCAGCAGGGACAGGGATCGTGCATATAGCAATCAGCCCCAGCATTTT. Supplemented by reference TRBV28 and TRBJ1-5, the full variable domain reads DVKVTQSSRYLVKRTGEKVFLECVQDMDHENMFWYRQDPGLGLRLIYFSYDVKMKEKGDIPEGYSVSREKKERFSLILESASTNQTSMYLCASRDRDRAYSNQPQHFGDGTRLSIL.

The chain joins TRBV3-1 (or the pseudogene TRBV3-2) to TRBJ2-3; TRBD1 matches at 8 bases. CDR1 LGHDT and CDR2 YNNKEL come from the germline V gene (reference sequence). The CDR3 sequence is 17 residues long. The V gene end was trimmed by 1 base and the J gene end by 0 bases; junction bases not matched to a gene: 6. CDR3 region: CASSQGRGQPSTDTQYF. CDR3 sequence (DNA): TGTGCCAGCAGCCAAGGCAGGGGGCAGCCTAGCACAGATACGCAGTATTTT.